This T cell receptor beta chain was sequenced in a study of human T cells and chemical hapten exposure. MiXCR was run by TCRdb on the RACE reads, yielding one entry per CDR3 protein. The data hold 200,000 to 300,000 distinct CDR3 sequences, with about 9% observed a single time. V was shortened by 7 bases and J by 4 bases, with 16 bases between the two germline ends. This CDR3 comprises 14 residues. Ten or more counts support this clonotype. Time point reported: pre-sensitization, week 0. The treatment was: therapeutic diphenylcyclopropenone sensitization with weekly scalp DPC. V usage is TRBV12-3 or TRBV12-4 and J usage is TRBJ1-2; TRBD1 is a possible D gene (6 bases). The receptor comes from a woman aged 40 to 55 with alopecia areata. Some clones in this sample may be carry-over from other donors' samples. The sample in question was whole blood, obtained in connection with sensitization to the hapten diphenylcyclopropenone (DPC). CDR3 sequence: CASNKGQTVYGYTF. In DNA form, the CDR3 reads TGTGCCAGCAATAAAGGACAGACGGTCTATGGCTACACCTTC.